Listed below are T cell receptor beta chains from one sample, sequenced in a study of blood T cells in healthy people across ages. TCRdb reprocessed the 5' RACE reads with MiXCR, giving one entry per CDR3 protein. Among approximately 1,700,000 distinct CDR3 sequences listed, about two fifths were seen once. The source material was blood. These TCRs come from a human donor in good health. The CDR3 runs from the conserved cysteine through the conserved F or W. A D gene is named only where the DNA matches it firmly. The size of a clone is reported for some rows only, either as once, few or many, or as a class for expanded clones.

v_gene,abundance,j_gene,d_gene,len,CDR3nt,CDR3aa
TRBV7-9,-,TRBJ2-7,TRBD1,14,TGTGCCAGCAGCTGCCGGGACAGGGCCTACGAGCAGTACTTC,CASSCRDRAYEQYF
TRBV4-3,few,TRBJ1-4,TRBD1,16,TGCGCCAGCAGCCCCCCGGGACAGTCGGAGGGGGAAAAACTGTTTTTT,CASSPPGQSEGEKLFF
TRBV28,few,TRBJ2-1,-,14,TGTGCCAGCAGTTTAACGATGGGGCGCAATGAGCAGTTCTTC,CASSLTMGRNEQFF
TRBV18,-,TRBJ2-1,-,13,TGTGCCAGCTCACCTGGGGTGGCGGCAGAGCAGTTCTTC,CASSPGVAAEQFF
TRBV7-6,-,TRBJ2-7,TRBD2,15,TGTGCCAGCAGCAAAGGGGAGGGTGTGTGGTGCGAGCAGTACTTC,CASSKGEGVWCEQYF
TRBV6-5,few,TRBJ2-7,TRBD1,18,TGTGCCAGCCTTTACACTATTTTTCGGGACAGGGGATCCTACGAGCAGTACTTC,CASLYTIFRDRGSYEQYF
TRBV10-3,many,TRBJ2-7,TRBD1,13,TGTGCCATTCCGGGACAGGGGCCCTACGAGCAGTACTTC,CAIPGQGPYEQYF
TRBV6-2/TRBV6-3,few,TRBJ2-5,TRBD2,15,TGTGCCAGCAAGAAGCGGGGGAGACAACAAGAGACCCAGTACTTC,CASKKRGRQQETQYF
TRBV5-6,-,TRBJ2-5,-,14,TGTGCCAGCAGCTTGCTGACTAGGGGGGAGACCCAGTACTTC,CASSLLTRGETQYF
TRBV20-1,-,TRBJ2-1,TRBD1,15,TGCAGTGCTTACTTCCGGGACAGGGGGTGGAATGAGCAGTTCTTC,CSAYFRDRGWNEQFF
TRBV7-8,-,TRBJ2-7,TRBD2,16,TGTGCCAGCAGCCCTTTAGCGGGGGGCTCCTACAATGAGCAGTACTTC,CASSPLAGGSYNEQYF
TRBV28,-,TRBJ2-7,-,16,TGTGCCAGCAGTTCCTTGAAGGGGTCCAGCTCCTACGAGCAGTACTTC,CASSSLKGSSSYEQYF
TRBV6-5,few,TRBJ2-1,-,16,TGTGCCAGCAGCCAAGGCCGCAGACTTTCCTACAATGAGCAGTTCTTC,CASSQGRRLSYNEQFF
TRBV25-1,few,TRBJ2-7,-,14,TGTGCCAGCAGTGAATCAGGCCATCTAGGCGAGCAGTACTTC,CASSESGHLGEQYF
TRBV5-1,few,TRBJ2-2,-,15,TGCGCCAGCAGCTTGCCTGGGACGAGCACCGGGGAGCTGTTTTTT,CASSLPGTSTGELFF
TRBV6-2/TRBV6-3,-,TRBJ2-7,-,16,TGTGCCAGCAGCCCGTCCCGGGACATAGGTTCCTACGAGCAGTACTTC,CASSPSRDIGSYEQYF
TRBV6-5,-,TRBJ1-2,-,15,TGTGCCAGCAGTCAGGGGATGGCGGGTTGTTATGGCTACACCTTC,CASSQGMAGCYGYTF
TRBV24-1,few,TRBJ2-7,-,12,TGTGCCACCAGTACCGGGAACTACGAGCAGTACTTC,CATSTGNYEQYF
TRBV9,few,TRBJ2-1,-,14,TGCGCCAGCAGCGTAGCGTATGCCCTCGGAGAGCAGTTCTTC,CASSVAYALGEQFF
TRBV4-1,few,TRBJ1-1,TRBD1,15,TGCGCCAGCAGCCTCGGACAGGGGGCCAGTGGTGAAGCTTTCTTT,CASSLGQGASGEAFF
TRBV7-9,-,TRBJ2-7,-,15,TGTGCCAGCAGCTCCCTTTATACGGGGAGCAACGAGCAGTACTTC,CASSSLYTGSNEQYF
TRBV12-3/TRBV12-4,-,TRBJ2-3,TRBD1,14,TGTGCCAGCACCCACGGACAGGCCCCAGATACGCAGTATTTT,CASTHGQAPDTQYF
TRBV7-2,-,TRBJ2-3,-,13,TGTGCCAGCAGCTTCGACAAGGGGTCTAGGGAGTATTTT,CASSFDKGSREYF
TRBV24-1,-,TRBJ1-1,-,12,TGTGCCACCAGGCCGGCGTGTACTGAAGCTTTCTTT,CATRPACTEAFF
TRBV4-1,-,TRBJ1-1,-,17,TGCGCCAGCAGCCCTTTAACGGCAGGGATCATGAACACTGAAGCTTTCTTT,CASSPLTAGIMNTEAFF
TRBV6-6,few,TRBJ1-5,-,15,TGTGCCAGCAGTCGCGGGACAAACAGCAATCAGCCCCAGCATTTT,CASSRGTNSNQPQHF
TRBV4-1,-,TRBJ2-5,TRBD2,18,TGCGCCAGCAGCCAGGGTTCCGGACTAGCGGGGGTAGGAGGGACCCAGTACTTC,CASSQGSGLAGVGGTQYF
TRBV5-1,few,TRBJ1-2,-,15,TGCGCCAGCAGCTTAGATCTGGGAAGGAACTATGGCTACACCTTC,CASSLDLGRNYGYTF
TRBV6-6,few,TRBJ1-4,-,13,TGTGCCAGCGGGGAGGGCCCGAGGGAAAAACTGTTTTTT,CASGEGPREKLFF
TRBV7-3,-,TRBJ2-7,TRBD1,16,TGTGCCAGCAGCCCAACCGGGACAGGCGATACCTACGAGCAGTACTTC,CASSPTGTGDTYEQYF
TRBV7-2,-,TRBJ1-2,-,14,TGTGCCAGCAGCCCCCGGGACAAAACCTATGGCCACACCTTC,CASSPRDKTYGHTF
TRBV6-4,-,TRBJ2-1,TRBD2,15,TGTGCCAGCAATATCGTAGCGGGGAAAAACAATGAGCAGTTCTTC,CASNIVAGKNNEQFF
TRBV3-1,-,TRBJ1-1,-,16,TGTGCCAGCAGCCCGAACCGGGCGAGAGGAAACACTGAAGCTTTCTTT,CASSPNRARGNTEAFF
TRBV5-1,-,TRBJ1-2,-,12,TGCGCCAGCAGCTTGCCCTCCGATGGCTACACCTTC,CASSLPSDGYTF
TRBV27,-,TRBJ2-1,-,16,TGTGCCAGCAGTACCCCCCTGGGACGGCCCTACAATGAGCAGTTCTTC,CASSTPLGRPYNEQFF
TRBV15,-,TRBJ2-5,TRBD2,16,TGTGCCACCAGCTATAGCGGGGGGGTAGGAGTTGAGACCCAGTACTTC,CATSYSGGVGVETQYF
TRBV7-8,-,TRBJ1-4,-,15,TGTGCCAGCAGCCCACACAGAGATTCGGCGGAAAAACTGTTTTTT,CASSPHRDSAEKLFF
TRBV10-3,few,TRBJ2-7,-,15,TGTGCCATCAGTGAGTCTACGGGAGCACGTTACGAGCAGTACTTC,CAISESTGARYEQYF
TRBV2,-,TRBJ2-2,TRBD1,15,TGTGCCAGCAGGGACAGGGGGCGTCCGACCGGGGAGCTGTTTTTT,CASRDRGRPTGELFF
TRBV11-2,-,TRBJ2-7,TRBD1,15,TGTGCCAGCAGCTTGGGGACAGCCGGACCCTACGAGCAGTACTTC,CASSLGTAGPYEQYF
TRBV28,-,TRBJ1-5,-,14,TGTGCCAGCAGTTTTGAGGAGAGCAATCAGCCCCAGCATTTT,CASSFEESNQPQHF
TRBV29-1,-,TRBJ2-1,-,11,TGCAGCGTCGGGGTGGGGCAGGAGCAGTTCTTC,CSVGVGQEQFF
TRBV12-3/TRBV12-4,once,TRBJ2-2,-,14,TGTGCCAGCAGTTTCGGCATGGTGGCCGGGGAGCTGTTTTTT,CASSFGMVAGELFF
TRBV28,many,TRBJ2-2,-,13,TGTGCCGCAGCCGGGCGCGGAACCGGGGAGCTGTTTTTT,CAAAGRGTGELFF
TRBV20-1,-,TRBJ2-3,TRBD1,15,TGCAGTGCTAAGGGGGACAGGGGTTTGGGAGATACGCAGTATTTT,CSAKGDRGLGDTQYF
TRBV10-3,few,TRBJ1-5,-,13,TGTGCCATCAGTGATCCCGCGCATCAGCCCCAGCATTTT,CAISDPAHQPQHF
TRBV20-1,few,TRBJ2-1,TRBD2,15,TGCAGTGCTAGTAGTGGCGGGGGGACAAACAATGGGCAGTTCTTC,CSASSGGGTNNGQFF
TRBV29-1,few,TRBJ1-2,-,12,TGCAGCGTTGATCCAAGGGCCTATGGCTACACCTTC,CSVDPRAYGYTF
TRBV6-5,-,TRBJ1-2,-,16,TGTGCCAGCAGTTACGGGGCCTTGCTAAGTGACTATGGCTACACCTTC,CASSYGALLSDYGYTF
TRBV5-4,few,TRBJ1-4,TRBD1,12,TGTGCCAGCAGAGGACAGGATGAAAAACTGTTTTTT,CASRGQDEKLFF
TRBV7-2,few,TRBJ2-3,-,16,TGTGCCAGCAGCTTAGTTGGAGGGACAGTGGCAGATACGCAGTATTTT,CASSLVGGTVADTQYF
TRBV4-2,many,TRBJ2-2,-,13,TGTGCCAGCAGCCAAGGGGTTAACGGGGAGCTGTTTTTT,CASSQGVNGELFF
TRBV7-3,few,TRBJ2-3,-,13,TGTGCCAGCAGCTTACAGCCCCGCTATACGCAGTATTTT,CASSLQPRYTQYF
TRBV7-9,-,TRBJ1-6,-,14,TGTGCCCTTCTGCCAGGAGGATATAATTCACCCCTCCACTTT,CALLPGGYNSPLHF
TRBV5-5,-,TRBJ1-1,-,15,TGTGCCAGCAGCTTGGTTGGGGGGCTCTTCACTGAAGCTTTCTTT,CASSLVGGLFTEAFF
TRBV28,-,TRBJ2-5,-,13,TGTGCCAGCAGTTTTTTCGGGGATGAGACCCAGTACTTC,CASSFFGDETQYF
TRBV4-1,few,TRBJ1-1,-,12,TGCGCCAGCACGACGTCCGGCACTGAAGCTTTCTTT,CASTTSGTEAFF
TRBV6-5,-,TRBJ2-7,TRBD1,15,TGTGCCAGCACCCCGACAGGGCGTTTTAGCTACGAGCAGTACTTC,CASTPTGRFSYEQYF
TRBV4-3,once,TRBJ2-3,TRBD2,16,TGCGCCAGCAGCCAAGACGGGACTAGTAGTGAGGATACGCAGTATTTT,CASSQDGTSSEDTQYF